This T cell receptor (beta chain) was recovered during a study of CD8+ T cells in alopecia areata. Turning to the study itself: The share of scalp area affected provided the severity score for treated patients. The study, taken as a whole, reports: Scalp lesions, especially in alopecia totalis/universalis, had higher clonality than normal scalp.

Germline assignment: CDR1 GTSNPN and CDR2 SVGIG (reference sequence). V shed 2 bases, J shed 0 bases, and the junction held 21 bases outside the gene matches. The CDR3 is 21 residues long. As for treatment: oral pan-JAK inhibitor, 5-10 mg twice daily. PBMCs served as the source from which CD4+ and CD8+ T cells were sorted. Concerning this clone: Its antigen is still unknown.

RNA was extracted and reverse transcribed into cDNA as the sequencing template. TCRdb's copy holds only in-frame clones and misses some; the assay was immunoSEQ multiplex PCR. In the table there are fewer than 250,000 clones, about three fifths of which are singletons. Sequenced here: CD4+ T cells sorted from blood, sampled at week 24, from a patient treated with tofacitinib. The source of this sequence is a human donor with alopecia areata. This chain connects TRBV30 to TRBJ2-3, with 9 bases fitting TRBD2. CDR3 bases: TGTGCCTGGAGTTTGGGGCTGAGCGGGGGGACAGAACCCACCAGCACAGATACGCAGTATTTT. Translating gives CAWSLGLSGGTEPTSTDTQYF.